This T cell receptor beta chain was found in a study of T cells in Graves' hyperthyroidism and ophthalmopathy. Broader study findings: Ophthalmopathy prediction by the model preceded onset by a median about 6 months.

V was clipped by 5 bases and J by 1 base; unmatched bases: 5. Germline values: CDR1 PRHDT, CDR2 FYEKMQ (reference sequence). The length of the CDR3 is 17 residues. This clonotype was detected ten times or more. The target antigen is unknown. The CDR3 regions of TCR beta were amplified from RNA transcripts. Carried out on the TCR CDR3, a first-round RT-PCR used the HTBI primer set. Using its own MiXCR run on the multiplex PCR reads, TCRdb lists one record per CDR3 protein. The sample yields around 530,000 distinct CDR3 sequences, 17% seen once. Material for sequencing was blood. The V call is TRBV13, the J call TRBJ2-1; 13 nucleotides agree with TRBD2. The clonotype comes from a woman under 30 with Graves' ophthalmopathy. In DNA, the CDR3 is TGTGCCAGCAGCCGACTAGCGGGAGGTCTATCCTACAATGAGCAGTTCTTC. Its protein is CASSRLAGGLSYNEQFF.